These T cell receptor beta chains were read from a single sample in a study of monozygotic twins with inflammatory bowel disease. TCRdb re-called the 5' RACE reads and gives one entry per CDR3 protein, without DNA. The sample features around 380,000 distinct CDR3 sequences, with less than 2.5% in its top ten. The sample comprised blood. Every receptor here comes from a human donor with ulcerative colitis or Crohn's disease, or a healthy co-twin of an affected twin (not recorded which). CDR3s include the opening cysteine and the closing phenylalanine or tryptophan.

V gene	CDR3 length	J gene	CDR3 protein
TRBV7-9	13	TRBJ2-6	CASGGPITNVLTF
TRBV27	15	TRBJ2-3	CASSLSGVGSDTQYF
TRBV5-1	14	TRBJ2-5	CASSLTVGRKTQYF
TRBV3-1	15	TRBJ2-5	CASSQRNLMGETQYF
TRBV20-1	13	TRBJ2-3	CSELSGITDTQYF
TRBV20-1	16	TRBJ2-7	CSARVSHSSVVLEQYF
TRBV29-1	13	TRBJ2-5	CSAATYGLGTQYF
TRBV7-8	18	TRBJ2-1	CASSLVGTSGRAYNEQFF
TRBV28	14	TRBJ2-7	CASSSPGRPGEQYF
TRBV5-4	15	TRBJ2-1	CTSSLEPSSYNEQFF
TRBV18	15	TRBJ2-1	CASSGLAGYGVEQFF
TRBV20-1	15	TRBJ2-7	CSAGYLGTPAAEQYF
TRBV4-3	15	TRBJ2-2	CASSPVGADTGELFF
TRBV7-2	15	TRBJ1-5	CASSLAGQPSQPQHF
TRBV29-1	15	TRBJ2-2	CSVGISGVNTGELFF
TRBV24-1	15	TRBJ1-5	CATSDTRQSNQPQHF
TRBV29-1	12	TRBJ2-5	CSVDVLQETQYF
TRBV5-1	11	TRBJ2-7	CASSLDSEQYF